Below are 15 T cell receptor beta chains sequenced from a single sample in a study of T cell responses to AZD1222 COVID-19 vaccine. Measured with immunoSEQ multiplex PCR; TCRdb has only the in-frame clones, and not every one. The table includes 150,000 to 200,000 clones, more than 90% detected once. The sequenced sample was peripheral blood, obtained on day 0 of AZD1222 vaccination. The receptors were gathered from an adult in good health.

The gene calls are TRBV11-2 and TRBJ2-7; D is unresolved. The germline V and J ends were trimmed by 1 base and 7 bases, with 8 bases remaining between them. Germline-derived CDR1 and CDR2 are SGHAT and FQNNGV. The CDR3 has 12 residues. The CDR3 bases are TGTGCCAGCAGCTTAGTCCGGGTGGAGCAGTACTTC. This encodes CASSLVRVEQYF. The whole variable domain, remainder taken from reference TRBV11-2 and TRBJ2-7, is EAGVAQSPRYKIIEKRQSVAFWCNPISGHATLYWYQQILGQGPKLLIQFQNNGVVDDSQLPKDRFSAERLKGVDSTLKIQPAKLEDSAVYLCASSLVRVEQYFGPGTRLTVT.

The chain is built from TRBV11-2 and TRBJ2-3; 13 bases agree with TRBD2. Trimming cost V 0 bases and J 2 bases; bases outside gene matches: 2. The CDR3 has 17 residues. The germline V gene encodes CDR1 SGHAT and CDR2 FQNNGV. In nucleotides, the CDR3 is TGTGCCAGCAGCTTAGACGGACTAGCGGGGGCCACAGATACGCAGTATTTT. It specifies CASSLDGLAGATDTQYF.

This clone was observed a few times. The rearrangement links TRBV18 to TRBJ2-7, with 8 bases identical to TRBD1. CDR3 length equals 13 residues. Germline values: CDR1 KGHSH, CDR2 LQKENI. Trimming took 6 bases from V and 5 from J; bases not matched to a gene: 6. The CDR3 DNA reads as TGTGCCAGCTCTCCCAGGGGGCTGAACGAGCAGTACTTC. This sequence encodes CASSPRGLNEQYF.

The chain employs TRBV7-3 and TRBJ2-7; TRBD1 matches at 9 bases. Germline V lookup: CDR1 SGHTA, CDR2 FQGTGA. The CDR3 has 15 residues. Unmatched junction bases numbered 10, after V lost 4 bases and J lost 6 bases. The CDR3 nucleotides read TGTGCCAGCAGCTCACAGGGGGCGCGGAGCGGCGAGCAGTACTTC. Amino acids: CASSSQGARSGEQYF.

This clone was seen a few times. The J gene is TRBJ1-5, the V gene TRBV18, with D hard to call. The CDR3 sequence is 13 residues long. Trimming took 3 bases from V and 5 from J, leaving 8 bases between them. Germline lookup yields CDR1 KGHSH and CDR2 LQKENI. CDR3 sequence reads: CASSPALDQPQHF. As DNA, the CDR3 is TGTGCCAGCTCACCCGCATTGGATCAGCCCCAGCATTTT.

V gene TRBV18 combines with J gene TRBJ2-3; the match to TRBD2 covers 14 bases. The CDR3 consists of 16 residues. CDR1 is KGHSH and CDR2 is LQKENI in the germline V gene. Trimming took 3 bases from V and 6 from J; bases not matched to a gene: 5. As DNA, the CDR3 is TGTGCCAGCTCACCCGGGACTAGCGGGGGATTGGATACGCAGTATTTT. Translated, it gives CASSPGTSGGLDTQYF.

V usage is TRBV3-1 (or the pseudogene TRBV3-2) and J usage is TRBJ2-1; 10 bases align to TRBD2. The CDR3 is 14 amino acids. The germline V gene has CDR1 LGHDT and CDR2 YNNKEL (reference sequence). With V trimmed by 5 bases and J by 7 bases, 5 bases remained unmatched. CDR3 in amino acids: CASSEGLATNEQFF. The CDR3 bases are TGTGCCAGCAGCGAGGGACTAGCGACAAATGAGCAGTTCTTC.

The J gene is TRBJ1-1, the V gene TRBV5-1, with D hard to call. This CDR3 spans 13 amino acids. Per germline, CDR1 SGHRS and CDR2 YFSETQ. Trimming left V 0 bases short and J 8 bases short, with 11 bases between. Here the CDR3 reads CASSLDGLGEAFF. CDR3 in DNA: TGCGCCAGCAGCTTGGACGGTCTAGGGGAAGCTTTCTTT.

The rearrangement links TRBV9 to TRBJ2-2; 8 bases are shared with TRBD2. This CDR3 has 14 residues. The trim removed 1 base at V and 8 bases at J, leaving 4 bases unmatched. Germline V gene data show CDR1 as SGDLS and CDR2 as YYNGEE. CDR3 residues: CASSVTGRAGELFF. The CDR3 DNA follows: TGTGCCAGCAGCGTAACCGGGAGGGCGGGGGAGCTGTTTTTT.

The chain joins TRBV5-1 to TRBJ1-6; no clear D. Trimming pared 3 bases from V and 6 bases from J, leaving 4 bases between. This CDR3 contains 12 residues. The germline V gene has CDR1 SGHRS and CDR2 YFSETQ. The CDR3 coding sequence is TGCGCCAGCAGCTCACCTAATTCACCCCTCCACTTT. This sequence encodes CASSSPNSPLHF.

The chain carries TRBV7-9 and TRBJ2-2; D ambiguous. Germline V gene sequence: CDR1 SEHNR, CDR2 FQNEAQ (reference sequence). There are 12 residues in the CDR3. Deletions cut 5 bases from V and 8 bases from J, with 9 bases between. CDR3 sequence reads: CASSARVGELFF. The CDR3 nucleotides are TGTGCCAGCAGCGCCCGGGTTGGGGAGCTGTTTTTT.

This chain links TRBV13 with TRBJ1-3; 7 bases align to TRBD1. The CDR3 runs 15 residues. Trimming took 4 bases from V and 2 from J; bases not matched to a gene: 5. The germline V gene encodes CDR1 PRHDT and CDR2 FYEKMQ (reference sequence). DNA for the CDR3: TGTGCCAGCAGCTACTACGACAGGGCTGGAAACACCATATATTTT. Translation: CASSYYDRAGNTIYF.

The genes are TRBV7-5 and TRBJ1-1. TRBV7-5 is flagged as a pseudogene. The CDR3 covers 9 residues. CDR3 residues: CARGPEAFF. The CDR3 DNA is TGTGCCAGAGGTCCTGAAGCTTTCTTT.

This clone was observed a few times. The chain recombines TRBV10-3 with TRBJ1-1; maybe TRBD1 (5 bases). The CDR3 loop spans 13 amino acids. In germline, CDR1 is ENHRY, CDR2 SYGVKD. Deletions cut 11 bases from V and 5 bases from J, with 18 bases between. This chain's CDR3 is CASRGQGETEAFF. CDR3 in DNA: TGTGCCTCCCGCGGGCAGGGAGAAACTGAAGCTTTCTTT.

The chain combines TRBV6-5 with TRBJ2-7; D ambiguous. The CDR3 sequence is 13 residues long. Per germline, CDR1 MNHEY and CDR2 SVGAGI. V gave up 10 bases and J gave up 2 bases, with 15 bases separating them. CDR3: CATRTTAAYEQYF. CDR3 DNA sequence: TGTGCCACGAGGACGACGGCCGCCTACGAGCAGTACTTC.